The 21 T cell receptor beta chains presented below share a single source sample, sequenced in a study of blood T cell repertoires in COVID-19. Clones were sequenced by immunoSEQ multiplex PCR, and TCRdb holds only the in-frame ones, with some missing. The top ten hold more than 0.95% of the sample, which has a few hundred thousand clones, 88% seen once. The sequenced material came from PBMCs or T cells enriched from blood (not recorded which). These receptors were obtained from a woman aged 18-29 years who had recovered from COVID-19.

The chain has TRBV9 and TRBJ1-2, with 8 nucleotides matching TRBD1. Germline assignment: CDR1 SGDLS and CDR2 YYNGEE. Trimming at V came to 2 bases and at J to 6 bases, leaving 9 bases not matched to a gene. The CDR3 spans 15 residues. CDR3 sequence: CASSVAQGARHGYTF. The CDR3, as DNA: TGTGCCAGCAGCGTCGCCCAGGGGGCGCGTCATGGCTACACCTTC.

The rearrangement joins TRBV27 to TRBJ2-2; perhaps TRBD1 as D (5 bases). Trimming took 6 bases from V and 6 from J, leaving 14 bases between them. Germline loops: CDR1 MNHEY, CDR2 SMNVEV (reference sequence). The length of the CDR3 is 14 residues. CDR3 sequence (DNA): TGTGCCAGCAGGTGGGGCCGAGAGTCCGGGGAGCTGTTTTTT. This gives the protein CASRWGRESGELFF.

A single count supports this clone. This sequence joins TRBV4-1 and TRBJ2-7, with 8 bases identical to TRBD1. Trimming took 8 bases from V and 4 from J; bases not matched to a gene: 13. The V gene's germline CDR1 is MGHRA and CDR2 YSYEKL. The CDR3 spans 15 residues. The CDR3 DNA reads as TGCGCCAGCGCCAACTATCTGGGACAGGAGTACGAGCAGTACTTC. Translated: CASANYLGQEYEQYF.

V gene TRBV2 combines with J gene TRBJ1-1; D is possibly TRBD1 (6 bases). V lost 7 bases to trimming and J lost 0 bases, with 18 bases between them. Germline assignment: CDR1 SNHLY and CDR2 FYNNEI. The CDR3 extends over 16 amino acids. The CDR3 is CASTKQGPLLNTEAFF. CDR3 nucleotides: TGTGCCAGCACGAAGCAGGGGCCCCTGCTGAACACTGAAGCTTTCTTT.

This sequence joins TRBV5-1 and TRBJ1-1; 9 positions agree with TRBD1. CDR1 is SGHRS and CDR2 is YFSETQ in the germline V gene. There are 16 residues in the CDR3. Losses at the gene ends were 2 bases for V and 6 bases for J; bases not matched to a gene: 11. CDR3 nucleotide sequence: TGCGCCAGCAGCTTCTTTACAGGACAGGGGAATGCTGAAGCTTTCTTT. The encoded protein is CASSFFTGQGNAEAFF.

The chain employs TRBV27 and TRBJ1-5, with 7 bases that match TRBD1. CDR3 length: 21 residues. CDR1 is MNHEY and CDR2 is SMNVEV in the germline V gene (reference sequence). V trimming: 5 bases; J trimming: 5 bases; junction bases outside the gene matches: 27. CDR3 residues: CASSTNIPGVHLRDSYQPQHF. CDR3 nucleotide sequence: TGTGCCAGCAGTACGAACATCCCAGGGGTTCACCTCCGGGACAGCTATCAGCCCCAGCATTTT.

The J gene is TRBJ2-1, the V gene TRBV5-1; 8 positions agree with TRBD2. The CDR3 length is 17 residues. Germline-derived CDR1 and CDR2 are SGHRS and YFSETQ. J lost 4 bases, V lost 3 bases, and 12 bases had no gene match. The CDR3 nucleotides are TGCGCCAGCAGCTGGCCCGAGAGTACTAGCGGTTACAATGAGCAGTTCTTC. Encoded protein: CASSWPESTSGYNEQFF.

This CDR3 is CATSRTENYGYTF. DNA for the CDR3: TGTGCCACCAGCCGTACAGAGAACTATGGCTACACCTTC. The V and J genes are TRBV15 and TRBJ1-2; D gene unclear. With 5 bases removed from V and 2 bases from J, the gap between germline ends came to 9 bases. The CDR3 extends over 13 amino acids. The germline V gene has CDR1 LNHNV and CDR2 YYDKDF (reference sequence).

This chain links TRBV3-1 (or the pseudogene TRBV3-2) with TRBJ2-2; D unresolved. Germline CDR1 reads LGHDT; CDR2 reads YNNKEL (reference sequence). CDR3 length: 11 residues. V was shortened by 6 bases and J by 8 bases, with 7 bases between the two germline ends. CDR3 sequence (DNA): TGTGCCAGCAGTATCCGTGGGGAGCTGTTTTTT. This translates into CASSIRGELFF.

This chain joins TRBV2 and TRBJ2-7; TRBD1 matches at 12 bases. With V trimmed by 1 base and J by 5 bases, 3 bases remained unmatched. The CDR3 length is 15 residues. Per the germline V gene, CDR1 is SNHLY and CDR2 is FYNNEI. CDR3 amino acids: CASSEVGTGGNEQYF. In nucleotides, the CDR3 is TGTGCCAGCAGTGAAGTCGGGACAGGGGGCAACGAGCAGTACTTC.

The chain combines TRBV6-1 with TRBJ1-1; TRBD1 aligns across 7 bases. This CDR3 is 15 amino acids long. Germline V gene sequence: CDR1 MNHNS, CDR2 SASEGT. The junction had 7 bases not matched to a gene; V was cut back by 0 bases and J by 6 bases. CDR3 region: CASSEAPTGTPEAFF. The CDR3 DNA reads as TGTGCCAGCAGTGAAGCCCCGACAGGGACCCCTGAAGCTTTCTTT.

Concerning this clone: This same CDR3 is encoded by further DNA sequences in the sample. The gene calls are TRBV9 and TRBJ1-2, with 8 bases lining up with TRBD1. CDR1 SGDLS and CDR2 YYNGEE come from the germline V gene. The CDR3 is made up of 14 amino acids. V gave up 3 bases and J gave up 4 bases; unmatched junction bases: 5. CDR3 DNA: TGTGCCAGCAGCGCCGGACAGGGAGGCTATGGCTACACCTTC. This translates into CASSAGQGGYGYTF. The whole variable domain, filled in from reference TRBV9 and TRBJ1-2, reads DSGVTQTPKHLITATGQRVTLRCSPRSGDLSVYWYQQSLDQGLQFLIQYYNGEERAKGNILERFSAQQFPDLHSELNLSSLELGDSALYFCASSAGQGGYGYTFGSGTRLTVV.

This clone has only a few counts. This chain uses TRBV21-1 with TRBJ1-6. TRBV21-1 is a pseudogene. The CDR3 is made up of 16 amino acids. Written as DNA, the CDR3 is TGTGCCAGCAGCAAAGCGCGGATCAACGTCGGTTCACCCCTCCACTTT. Amino acid sequence: CASSKARINVGSPLHF.

This sequence joins TRBV30 and TRBJ1-3; D gene unclear. The CDR3 has 12 residues. Germline assignment: CDR1 GTSNPN and CDR2 SVGIG (reference sequence). The V end lost 7 bases, the J end lost 1 base, and 8 bases lay between the germline ends. CDR3 protein: CASRLSGNTIYF. The CDR3 coding sequence is TGTGCCTCCAGGCTTTCTGGAAACACCATATATTTT.

The rearrangement links TRBV7-9 to TRBJ2-2, with 15 bases lining up with TRBD2. The CDR3 loop spans 17 amino acids. The trim removed 7 bases at V and 4 bases at J, leaving 7 bases unmatched. The germline V gene has CDR1 SEHNR and CDR2 FQNEAQ (reference sequence). The CDR3 DNA sequence: TGTGCCAGCATCGGGACTAGCGGGGGGCTTAGCACCGGGGAGCTGTTTTTT. It specifies CASIGTSGGLSTGELFF.

The CDR3 loop is CASRGRGTSGNEQFF. The DNA of the CDR3 is TGTGCCAGCAGGGGAAGGGGGACTAGCGGCAATGAGCAGTTCTTC. This chain connects TRBV7-6 to TRBJ2-1; TRBD2 agrees at 11 bases. The germline CDR1 and CDR2 sequences are SGHVS and FNYEAQ. V trimming: 6 bases; J trimming: 6 bases; junction bases outside the gene matches: 7. The CDR3 covers 15 residues.

The CDR3 loop reads CASSPRPTGRGYTF. DNA of the CDR3: TGTGCCAGCAGCCCCCGACCGACAGGTCGGGGCTACACCTTC. This sequence joins TRBV7-2 and TRBJ1-2; TRBD1 is a possible D gene (6 bases). This CDR3 is 14 amino acids long. In germline, CDR1 is SGHTA, CDR2 FQGNSA. The V end lost 5 bases, the J end lost 8 bases, and 18 bases lay between the germline ends.

This clone has more than one count but fewer than ten. The chain recombines TRBV6-5 with TRBJ1-1, with no clear D. Germline loops: CDR1 MNHEY, CDR2 SVGAGI. With 10 bases removed from V and 0 bases from J, the gap between germline ends came to 9 bases. This CDR3 has 12 residues. The CDR3 nucleotides read TGTGCCACCACAGTGGTGAACACTGAAGCTTTCTTT. Translation: CATTVVNTEAFF.

The CDR3: CASSGEGGRQPQHF. As DNA, the CDR3 is TGTGCCAGCAGTGGGGAGGGGGGCAGGCAGCCCCAGCATTTT. The chain couples TRBV2 to TRBJ1-5; TRBD1 is a possible D gene (6 bases). V was pared by 4 bases and J by 7 bases, with 14 bases between. The CDR3 loop spans 14 amino acids. The germline CDR1 and CDR2 sequences are SNHLY and FYNNEI. Combining the CDR3 with reference TRBV2 and TRBJ1-5 gives the whole variable domain EPEVTQTPSHQVTQMGQEVILRCVPISNHLYFYWYRQILGQKVEFLVSFYNNEISEKSEIFDDQFSVERPDGSNFTLKIRSTKLEDSAMYFCASSGEGGRQPQHFGDGTRLSIL.

The chain has TRBV19 and TRBJ2-4; 7 nucleotides align to TRBD2. The CDR3 extends over 16 amino acids. The J segment lost 5 bases and the V segment lost 3 bases, leaving 10 bases of the junction unmatched. Germline V gives CDR1 LNHDA, CDR2 SQIVND (reference sequence). CDR3 loop: CASSIFRASGQNIQYF. CDR3 DNA: TGTGCCAGTAGTATTTTTCGGGCTAGCGGACAAAACATTCAGTACTTC.

This clone was recorded once. The V and J genes are TRBV28 and TRBJ1-2; 7 nucleotides agree with TRBD1. CDR1 MDHEN and CDR2 SYDVKM come from the germline V gene. V lost 5 bases to trimming and J lost 5 bases; unmatched junction nucleotides: 8. The CDR3 has 14 amino acids. CDR3 residues: CASSLGQVLYGYTF. The CDR3, as DNA: TGTGCCAGCAGTCTCGGACAGGTCTTATATGGCTACACCTTC.